The rows below give T cell receptor beta chains drawn from one sample of a study of T cell repertoires in cytomegalovirus infection. TCRdb analysed the reads with MiXCR anew, one entry per CDR3 protein. This table has around 630,000 distinct CDR3 sequences, approximately 25% appearing once. The specimen sequenced was CD8+ T cells from PBMCs. The source of these receptors is a human donor in good health (CMV status not recorded). Some clones in this sample may be carry-over from other donors' samples. Each CDR3 is given with its conserved first and last residue. The D gene is left open where the match is weak. The size of a clone is reported for some rows only, either as once, few or many, or as a class for expanded clones.

j_call: TRBJ2-2; d_call: TRBD1; v_call: TRBV5-4; clone_size: few; cdr3_nt: TGTGCCAGCAGCTTGGTGGCGGGACAGGAGACCGGGGAGCTGTTTTTT; cdr3_aa: CASSLVAGQETGELFF
j_call: TRBJ2-1; d_call: TRBD2; v_call: TRBV20-1; clone_size: .; cdr3_nt: TGCAGTGCTAGACGGACTAGCGGGGGGGCAGTCAATGAGCAGTTCTTC; cdr3_aa: CSARRTSGGAVNEQFF
j_call: TRBJ2-7; d_call: .; v_call: TRBV19; clone_size: .; cdr3_nt: TGTGCCAGTAGTCCCCACACGAGCTCCTACGAGCAGTACTTC; cdr3_aa: CASSPHTSSYEQYF
j_call: TRBJ1-1; d_call: .; v_call: TRBV20-1; clone_size: .; cdr3_nt: TGCAGTGTCGCCTACCGATTTGAAGCTTTCTTT; cdr3_aa: CSVAYRFEAFF
j_call: TRBJ2-3; d_call: .; v_call: TRBV6-5; clone_size: .; cdr3_nt: TGTGCCAGCAGTCGTCGGGCGGCCGGTACGCAGTATTTT; cdr3_aa: CASSRRAAGTQYF
j_call: TRBJ2-1; d_call: TRBD2; v_call: TRBV27; clone_size: .; cdr3_nt: TGTGCCAGCAGTATCGGGGGGAAGCAGTTCTTC; cdr3_aa: CASSIGGKQFF
j_call: TRBJ2-2; d_call: TRBD2; v_call: TRBV7-6; clone_size: many; cdr3_nt: TGTGCCAGCAGCTTAACGCCACTAGCGGGGGAAACTACCGGGGAGCTGTTTTTT; cdr3_aa: CASSLTPLAGETTGELFF
j_call: TRBJ1-1; d_call: TRBD1; v_call: TRBV10-1; clone_size: many; cdr3_nt: TGCGCCAGCAGGACAGGGCCGAACACTGAAGCTTTCTTT; cdr3_aa: CASRTGPNTEAFF
j_call: TRBJ2-1; d_call: .; v_call: TRBV7-2; clone_size: many; cdr3_nt: TGTGCCAGCAGCCGCGGGACACCTGTTTCGTCCAGTGAGCAGTTCTTC; cdr3_aa: CASSRGTPVSSSEQFF
j_call: TRBJ2-5; d_call: .; v_call: TRBV29-1; clone_size: few; cdr3_nt: TGCAGCGTTTCGCTGCCGCACAGAAAAGAGACCCAGTACTTC; cdr3_aa: CSVSLPHRKETQYF
j_call: TRBJ1-2; d_call: .; v_call: TRBV10-3; clone_size: .; cdr3_nt: TGTGCCATCAGTCCGAGGGAGAACTATGGCTACACCTTC; cdr3_aa: CAISPRENYGYTF
j_call: TRBJ2-3; d_call: .; v_call: TRBV29-1; clone_size: .; cdr3_nt: TGCAGCGTTGAACGCAGGGAAATGCCAGATACGCAGTATTTT; cdr3_aa: CSVERREMPDTQYF
j_call: TRBJ2-1; d_call: TRBD1; v_call: TRBV13; clone_size: .; cdr3_nt: TGTGCCAGCAGCTCAGGGGGCGGTGAGCAGTTCTTC; cdr3_aa: CASSSGGGEQFF
j_call: TRBJ1-5; d_call: .; v_call: TRBV27; clone_size: .; cdr3_nt: TGTGCCAGCAGTGCGACCTCAGGGCGGCGGCAGCCCCAGCATTTT; cdr3_aa: CASSATSGRRQPQHF
j_call: TRBJ2-5; d_call: .; v_call: TRBV14; clone_size: few; cdr3_nt: TGTGCCAGCAGCCCAACTAGACAAGAGACCCAGTACTTC; cdr3_aa: CASSPTRQETQYF
j_call: TRBJ2-5; d_call: TRBD1; v_call: TRBV7-9; clone_size: few; cdr3_nt: TGTGCCAGCAGCCAAACAGGGGGGCCCAGGGAGACCCAGTACTTC; cdr3_aa: CASSQTGGPRETQYF
j_call: TRBJ2-7; d_call: TRBD1; v_call: TRBV5-6; clone_size: few; cdr3_nt: TGTGCCAGCAGCCAACCGGGACAGGGTATAAGCTACGAGCAGTACTTC; cdr3_aa: CASSQPGQGISYEQYF